This T cell receptor (beta chain) was found in a study of cytomegalovirus exposure and HLA in healthy donors. Losses at the gene ends were 9 bases for V and 3 bases for J; bases not matched to a gene: 4. The CDR3 has 12 amino acids. The germline CDR1 and CDR2 sequences are MNHEY and SVGAGI. Study-wide results and limits: A later analysis found first-cohort TCR clusters tended to co-occur in the 120 validation repertoires.

Method: immunoSEQ multiplex PCR; TCRdb's copy keeps in-frame clones and lacks some. The data contain tens of thousands of clones, roughly 96% of them seen just once; the ten biggest clones take up around 2.5%. As regards this clone: Its antigen is not known.

This clonotype originated in a man between 18 and 29 years old in good health and CMV-seronegative. The sequenced sample was PBMCs. The chain employs TRBV6-5 and TRBJ2-7; TRBD1 aligns across 8 bases. DNA of the CDR3: TGTGCCAGTCGGGACAGGAGCTACGAGCAGTACTTC. Its protein is CASRDRSYEQYF.